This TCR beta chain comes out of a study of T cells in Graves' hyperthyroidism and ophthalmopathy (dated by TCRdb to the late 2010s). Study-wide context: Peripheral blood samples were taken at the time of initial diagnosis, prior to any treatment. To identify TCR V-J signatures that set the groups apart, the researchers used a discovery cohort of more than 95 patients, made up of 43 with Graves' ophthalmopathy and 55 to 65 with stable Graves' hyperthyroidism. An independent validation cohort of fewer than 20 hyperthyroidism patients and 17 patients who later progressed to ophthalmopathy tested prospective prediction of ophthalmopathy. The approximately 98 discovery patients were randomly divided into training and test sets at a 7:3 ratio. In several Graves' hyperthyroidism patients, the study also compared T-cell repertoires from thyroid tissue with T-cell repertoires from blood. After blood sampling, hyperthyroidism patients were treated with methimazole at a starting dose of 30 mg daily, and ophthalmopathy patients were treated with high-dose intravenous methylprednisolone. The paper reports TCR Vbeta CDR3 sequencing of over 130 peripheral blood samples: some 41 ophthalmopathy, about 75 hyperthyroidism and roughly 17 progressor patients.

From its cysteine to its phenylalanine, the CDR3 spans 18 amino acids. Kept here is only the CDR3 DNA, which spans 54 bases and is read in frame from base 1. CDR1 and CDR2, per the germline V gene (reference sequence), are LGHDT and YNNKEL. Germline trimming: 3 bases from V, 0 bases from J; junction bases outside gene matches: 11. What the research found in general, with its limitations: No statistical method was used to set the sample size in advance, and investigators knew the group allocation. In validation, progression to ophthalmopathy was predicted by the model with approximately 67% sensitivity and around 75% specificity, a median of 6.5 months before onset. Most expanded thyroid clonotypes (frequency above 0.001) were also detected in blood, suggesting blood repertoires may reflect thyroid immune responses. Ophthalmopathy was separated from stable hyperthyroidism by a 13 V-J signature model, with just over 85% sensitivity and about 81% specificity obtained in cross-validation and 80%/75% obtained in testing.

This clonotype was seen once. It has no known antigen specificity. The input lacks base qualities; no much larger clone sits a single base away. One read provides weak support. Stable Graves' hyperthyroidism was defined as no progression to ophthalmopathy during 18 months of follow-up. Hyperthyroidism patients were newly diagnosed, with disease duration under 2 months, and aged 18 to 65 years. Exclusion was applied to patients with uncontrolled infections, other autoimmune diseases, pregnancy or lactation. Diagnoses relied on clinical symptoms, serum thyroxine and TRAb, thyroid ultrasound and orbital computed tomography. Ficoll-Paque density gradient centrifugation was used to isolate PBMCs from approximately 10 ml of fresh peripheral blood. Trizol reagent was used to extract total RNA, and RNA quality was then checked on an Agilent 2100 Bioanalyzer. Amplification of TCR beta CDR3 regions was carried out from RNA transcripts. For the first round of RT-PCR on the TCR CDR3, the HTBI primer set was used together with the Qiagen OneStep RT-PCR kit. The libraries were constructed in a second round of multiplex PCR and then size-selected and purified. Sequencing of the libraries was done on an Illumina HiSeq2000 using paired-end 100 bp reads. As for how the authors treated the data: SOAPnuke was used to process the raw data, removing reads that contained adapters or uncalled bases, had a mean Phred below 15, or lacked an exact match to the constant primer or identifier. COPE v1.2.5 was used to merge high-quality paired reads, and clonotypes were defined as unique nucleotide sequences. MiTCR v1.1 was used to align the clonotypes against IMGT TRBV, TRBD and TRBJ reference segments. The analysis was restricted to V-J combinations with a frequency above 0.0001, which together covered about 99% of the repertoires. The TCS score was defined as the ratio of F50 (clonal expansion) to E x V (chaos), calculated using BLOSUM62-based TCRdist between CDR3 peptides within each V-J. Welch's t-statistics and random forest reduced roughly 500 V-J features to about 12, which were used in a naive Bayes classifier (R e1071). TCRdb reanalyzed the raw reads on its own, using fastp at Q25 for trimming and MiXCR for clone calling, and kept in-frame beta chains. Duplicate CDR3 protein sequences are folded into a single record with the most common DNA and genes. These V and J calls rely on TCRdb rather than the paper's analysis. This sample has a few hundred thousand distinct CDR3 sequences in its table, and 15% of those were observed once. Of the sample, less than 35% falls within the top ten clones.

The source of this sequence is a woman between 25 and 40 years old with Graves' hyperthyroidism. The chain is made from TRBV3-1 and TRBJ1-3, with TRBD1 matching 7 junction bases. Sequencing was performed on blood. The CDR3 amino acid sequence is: CASSQVPGQLYSGNTIYF. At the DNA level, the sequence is TGTGCCAGCAGCCAGGTCCCGGGACAGCTTTACTCTGGAAACACCATATATTTT.